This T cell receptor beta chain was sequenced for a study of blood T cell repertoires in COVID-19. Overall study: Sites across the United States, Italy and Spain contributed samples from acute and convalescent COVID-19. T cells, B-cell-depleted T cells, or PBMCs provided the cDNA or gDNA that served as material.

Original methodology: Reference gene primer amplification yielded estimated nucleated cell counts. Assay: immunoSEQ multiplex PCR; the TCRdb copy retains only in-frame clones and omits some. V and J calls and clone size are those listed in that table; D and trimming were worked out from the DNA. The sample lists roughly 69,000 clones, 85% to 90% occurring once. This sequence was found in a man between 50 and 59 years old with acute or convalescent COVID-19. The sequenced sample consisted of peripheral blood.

The CDR3 DNA is TGTGCCAGCAGTTTCCTCGTAACGGGAGGGCGGTACAATGAGCAGTTCTTC. Encoded protein: CASSFLVTGGRYNEQFF. The genes are TRBV27 and TRBJ2-1, with 8 bases fitting TRBD2. Germline CDR1 is MNHEY and CDR2 is SMNVEV (reference sequence). This CDR3 has 17 amino acids. With V trimmed by 3 bases and J by 4 bases, 11 bases remained unmatched.